These 22 T cell receptor beta chains share one sample of origin, sequenced in a study of T cell responses to AZD1222 COVID-19 vaccine (dated by TCRdb to the early 2020s). The time point label here, explained by the study, means: about 28 days (+/-7) after the second vaccine dose. Library prep was done by the immunoSEQ multiplex PCR assay. This is the immuneACCESS table as TCRdb keeps it, with only in-frame sequences that have V and J called. A part of the clones is gone; compared with another copy, unresolved V genes explain less than half, and the rest is unexplained. The sample table holds over 150,000 clones, of which 70% to 90% were seen once. The ten largest clones capture around 1.1% of the sample. Sequencing used peripheral blood, obtained 28 days after the second AZD1222 dose. The receptors here all came from an adult who received the AZD1222 COVID-19 vaccine.

The chain combines TRBV19 with TRBJ1-5; TRBD1 matches at 7 bases. V lost 5 bases, J lost 0 bases, and 13 bases stayed unmatched. Germline V gene lookup returns CDR1 LNHDA and CDR2 SQIVND (reference sequence). There are 18 residues in the CDR3. DNA for the CDR3: TGTGCCAGTAGTGCGACAGGGTCCCTTCTTTTTAGCAATCAGCCCCAGCATTTT. It codes for CASSATGSLLFSNQPQHF.

This clone has a handful of counts. The rearrangement joins TRBV20-1 to TRBJ2-2; 8 nucleotides line up with TRBD1. Looked up from germline, CDR1 is DFQATT and CDR2 is SNEGSKA (reference sequence). Trimming at V came to 3 bases and at J to 6 bases, leaving 3 bases not matched to a gene. The CDR3 length is 13 residues. This chain's CDR3 is CSASQGASGELFF. Written as DNA, the CDR3 is TGCAGTGCTAGTCAGGGGGCTTCCGGGGAGCTGTTTTTT.

This clone has more than one count but fewer than ten. The chain carries TRBV15 and TRBJ1-5, with 9 positions matching TRBD1. This CDR3 has 14 residues. CDR1 is LNHNV, CDR2 YYDKDF, per germline (reference sequence). The J segment lost 10 bases and the V segment lost 3 bases, leaving 7 bases of the junction unmatched. CDR3 residues: CATSRGQGFQPQHF. In DNA form, the CDR3 reads TGTGCCACCAGCAGGGGACAGGGCTTTCAACCCCAGCATTTT. The whole variable domain, remainder taken from reference TRBV15 and TRBJ1-5, is DAMVIQNPRYQVTQFGKPVTLSCSQTLNHNVMYWYQQKSSQAPKLLFHYYDKDFNNEADTPDNFQSRRPNTSFCFLDIRSPGLGDTAMYLCATSRGQGFQPQHFGDGTRLSIL.

The rearrangement joins TRBV4-2 to TRBJ1-2; D is perhaps TRBD1 (5 bases). The CDR3 runs 13 residues. The germline gives CDR1 LGHNA, CDR2 YNFKEQ. Between the trimmed V and J ends, which lost 0 bases and 12 bases, there was a span of 14 bases. As DNA, the CDR3 is TGTGCCAGCAGCCAAGAAAACCGGGACGTCAACACCTTC. It translates to CASSQENRDVNTF.

The chain joins TRBV2 to TRBJ2-7, with 11 bases that match TRBD2. V shed 6 bases, J shed 3 bases, and the junction held 1 base outside the gene matches. The CDR3 consists of 13 residues. From germline, CDR1 is SNHLY and CDR2 FYNNEI. The CDR3 DNA reads TGTGCCAGCAGAGGACTAGCGGGCTACGAGCAGTACTTC. Translation gives CASRGLAGYEQYF.

In DNA form, the CDR3 reads TGTGCCAGCAGCCCAGACAGGAACTCCTACGAGCAGTACTTC. This sequence encodes CASSPDRNSYEQYF. This sequence joins TRBV2 and TRBJ2-5; the D gene is possibly TRBD1 (6 bases). The DNA end favors TRBJ2-7, so the J call may be wrong. Per the germline V gene, CDR1 is SNHLY and CDR2 is FYNNEI. The CDR3 loop spans 14 amino acids.

The rearrangement links TRBV7-9 to TRBJ2-7, with 7 bases lining up with TRBD2. CDR3 length: 14 residues. V shed 2 bases and J 0 bases; nucleotides not matched to a gene: 1. The germline V gene encodes CDR1 SEHNR and CDR2 FQNEAQ (reference sequence). CDR3 sequence: CASSLSGTSYEQYF. The CDR3 region has the DNA TGTGCCAGCAGCTTAAGCGGGACCTCCTACGAGCAGTACTTC.

This chain links TRBV10-3 with TRBJ1-5; possibly TRBD1 for D (6 bases). V was shortened by 0 bases and J by 2 bases, with 8 bases between the two germline ends. Germline V gives CDR1 ENHRY, CDR2 SYGVKD. The CDR3 sequence is 15 residues long. The CDR3 spells CAISESGHGNQPQHF. The CDR3 bases are TGTGCCATCAGTGAGTCGGGACATGGCAATCAGCCCCAGCATTTT.

V is TRBV9 and J is TRBJ1-2; D is unresolved. The CDR3 contains 14 residues. The germline V and J ends were trimmed by 0 bases and 4 bases, with 10 bases remaining between them. The germline V gene has CDR1 SGDLS and CDR2 YYNGEE. The CDR3 DNA is TGTGCCAGCAGCGTAGTCCCGGGTAGCTATGGCTACACCTTC. As protein: CASSVVPGSYGYTF.

This chain connects TRBV6-5 to TRBJ1-1, with 7 nucleotides matching TRBD1. The CDR3 has 13 residues. V was clipped by 5 bases and J by 1 base; unmatched bases: 1. Germline CDR1 is MNHEY and CDR2 is SVGAGI. The CDR3 loop is CASSRTGNTEAFF. The CDR3, as DNA: TGTGCCAGCAGTAGGACAGGGAACACTGAAGCTTTCTTT.

The chain couples TRBV6-4 to TRBJ2-2, with D perhaps TRBD1 (6 bases). This CDR3 is 17 amino acids long. Looked up from germline, CDR1 is MRHNA and CDR2 is SNTAGT. The V end lost 2 bases, the J end lost 5 bases, and 18 bases lay between the germline ends. The CDR3 DNA is TGTGCCAGCAGTGACATCACAGGGTCGGTAAAAACCGGGGAGCTGTTTTTT. It specifies CASSDITGSVKTGELFF.

The chain carries TRBV9 and TRBJ2-3, with TRBD1 matching 9 bases. CDR1 SGDLS and CDR2 YYNGEE come from the germline V gene. The J segment lost 3 bases and the V segment lost 3 bases, leaving 2 bases of the junction unmatched. The CDR3 extends over 14 amino acids. CDR3 coding DNA: TGTGCCAGCAGCGCCGGGACAGGGACAGATACGCAGTATTTT. Translation gives CASSAGTGTDTQYF.

The rearrangement uses TRBV4-3 and TRBJ2-7; 10 bases agree with TRBD1. Trimming removed 3 bases from V and 3 bases from J; junction bases left unmatched: 5. The CDR3 length is 15 residues. Germline V lookup: CDR1 LGHNA, CDR2 YSLEER. The DNA for the CDR3 is TGCGCCAGCAGCCAGCCGGGACAGGGGCTCTACGAGCAGTACTTC. This gives the protein CASSQPGQGLYEQYF.

The sample holds one count of this clone. The V call is TRBV5-6, the J call TRBJ1-5; D not certain. From germline, CDR1 is SGHDT and CDR2 YYEEEE. V was pared by 0 bases and J by 0 bases, with 4 bases between. CDR3 length equals 14 residues. The CDR3 region is CASSLANSNQPQHF. DNA of the CDR3: TGTGCCAGCAGCTTGGCCAATAGCAATCAGCCCCAGCATTTT.

The table lists this clone with a few counts. This chain links TRBV19 with TRBJ1-1; D is unresolved. The ends were cut back, 5 bases at V and 6 bases at J, with 13 bases in the middle. This CDR3 is 13 amino acids long. CDR1 and CDR2 (germline): LNHDA, SQIVND (reference sequence). The CDR3 region is CASSSSTWAEAFF. In DNA form, the CDR3 reads TGTGCCAGTAGTTCCTCCACCTGGGCTGAAGCTTTCTTT.

This sequence joins TRBV10-3 and TRBJ1-2, with 7 bases lining up with TRBD1. This CDR3 is 16 amino acids long. Germline assignment: CDR1 ENHRY and CDR2 SYGVKD. Trimming removed 10 bases from V and 6 bases from J; junction bases left unmatched: 20. CDR3 region: CASLLGTTTQGNGYTF. The CDR3 coding sequence is TGTGCCAGCCTCCTGGGGACAACAACACAGGGGAATGGCTACACCTTC.

The rearrangement links TRBV30 to TRBJ1-1; 8 positions match TRBD1. CDR1 is GTSNPN, CDR2 SVGIG, per germline (reference sequence). The ends lost 5 bases at V and 1 base at J; junction bases unmatched: 6. CDR3 length: 14 residues. This CDR3 reads CAWFPGQANTEAFF. CDR3 coding DNA: TGTGCCTGGTTTCCGGGACAGGCGAACACTGAAGCTTTCTTT.

The V gene is TRBV7-8, the J gene TRBJ1-1; TRBD1 aligns across 7 bases. V was clipped by 1 base and J by 0 bases; unmatched bases: 5. In germline, CDR1 is SGHVS, CDR2 FQNEAQ. The CDR3 consists of 16 residues. CDR3 residues: CASSLGGRGVNTEAFF. CDR3 in DNA: TGTGCCAGCAGCTTAGGGGGCAGGGGGGTGAACACTGAAGCTTTCTTT.

The chain recombines TRBV18 with TRBJ2-5; no definite D call. Trimming pared 2 bases from V and 5 bases from J, leaving 12 bases between. CDR3 length: 14 residues. Germline loops: CDR1 KGHSH, CDR2 LQKENI. The CDR3 here is CASSPGSALETQYF. The CDR3 coding sequence is TGTGCCAGCTCACCAGGGTCTGCTCTGGAGACCCAGTACTTC.

The chain has TRBV6-2 or TRBV6-3 and TRBJ1-2; no clear D. CDR1 is MNHEY and CDR2 is SVGEGT in the germline V gene. The ends were cut back, 4 bases at V and 6 bases at J, with 6 bases in the middle. CDR3 length: 11 amino acids. The DNA of the CDR3 is TGTGCCAGCAGTTCGAAAGATGGCTACACCTTC. Translated, it gives CASSSKDGYTF.

The V gene is TRBV29-1, the J gene TRBJ1-4; D call uncertain. The CDR3 extends over 11 amino acids. Trimming removed 6 bases from V and 13 bases from J, with 15 bases in between. Germline V CDR1 and CDR2: SQVTM, ANQGSEA. The CDR3 nucleotides read TGCAGCGTAGGACCCGGTTTTGGACTGTTTTTT. Translated: CSVGPGFGLFF. Supplemented by reference TRBV29-1 and TRBJ1-4, the full variable domain reads SAVISQKPSRDICQRGTSLTIQCQVDSQVTMMFWYRQQPGQSLTLIATANQGSEATYESGFVIDKFPISRPNLTFSTLTVSNMSPEDSSIYLCSVGPGFGLFFGSGTQLSVL.

The chain combines TRBV7-8 with TRBJ2-5, with 13 nucleotides matching TRBD2. The CDR3 is 17 amino acids. V shed 5 bases and J 5 bases; nucleotides not matched to a gene: 11. Germline values: CDR1 SGHVS, CDR2 FQNEAQ. CDR3: CASSPGLAGALGETQYF. For the CDR3, the DNA is TGTGCCAGCAGCCCCGGACTAGCGGGGGCCCTGGGGGAGACCCAGTACTTC.